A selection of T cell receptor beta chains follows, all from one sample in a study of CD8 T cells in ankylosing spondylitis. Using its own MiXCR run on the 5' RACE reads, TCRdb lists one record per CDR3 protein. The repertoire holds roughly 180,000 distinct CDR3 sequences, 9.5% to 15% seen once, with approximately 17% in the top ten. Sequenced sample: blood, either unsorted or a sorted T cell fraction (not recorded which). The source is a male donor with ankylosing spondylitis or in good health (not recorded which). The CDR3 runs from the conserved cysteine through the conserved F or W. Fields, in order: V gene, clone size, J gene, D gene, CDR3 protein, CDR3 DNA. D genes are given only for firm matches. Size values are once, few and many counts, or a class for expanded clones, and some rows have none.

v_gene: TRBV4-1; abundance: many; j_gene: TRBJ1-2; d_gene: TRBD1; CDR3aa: CASSQDSGQGAPRYGYTF; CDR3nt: TGCGCCAGCAGCCAAGACTCGGGACAGGGGGCGCCTCGCTATGGCTACACCTTC
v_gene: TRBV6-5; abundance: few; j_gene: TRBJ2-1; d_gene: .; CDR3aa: CASSYTRGSYNEQFF; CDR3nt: TGTGCCAGCAGTTACACAAGGGGGTCCTACAATGAGCAGTTCTTC
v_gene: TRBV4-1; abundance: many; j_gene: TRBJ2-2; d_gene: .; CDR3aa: CASSPQGWTGELFF; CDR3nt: TGCGCCAGCAGCCCTCAGGGTTGGACCGGGGAGCTGTTTTTT
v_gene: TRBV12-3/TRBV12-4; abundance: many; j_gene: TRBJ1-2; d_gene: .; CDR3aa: CASSLAAGAGYGYTF; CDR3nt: TGTGCCAGCAGTTTAGCTGCAGGGGCTGGGTATGGCTACACCTTC
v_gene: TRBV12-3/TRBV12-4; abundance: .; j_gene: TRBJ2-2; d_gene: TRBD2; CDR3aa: CASRPGTSVYTGELFF; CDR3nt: TGTGCCAGCAGGCCCGGGACTAGCGTTTATACCGGGGAGCTGTTTTTT
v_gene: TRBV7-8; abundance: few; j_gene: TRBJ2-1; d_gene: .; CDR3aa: CASNLGGASSYNEQFF; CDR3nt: TGTGCCAGCAACTTAGGCGGCGCAAGCTCCTACAATGAGCAGTTCTTC
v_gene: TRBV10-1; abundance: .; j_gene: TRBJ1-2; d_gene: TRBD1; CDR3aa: CASSESKSDRTDYGYTF; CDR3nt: TGCGCCAGCAGTGAGTCGAAATCGGACAGGACTGACTATGGCTACACCTTC
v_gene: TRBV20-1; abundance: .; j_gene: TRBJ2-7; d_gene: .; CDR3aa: CSARDNEQYF; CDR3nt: TGCAGTGCTAGAGACAACGAGCAGTACTTC
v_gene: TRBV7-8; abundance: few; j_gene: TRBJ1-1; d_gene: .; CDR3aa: CASSSPHGRAEAFF; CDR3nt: TGTGCCAGCAGCTCCCCGCACGGGAGGGCTGAAGCTTTCTTT
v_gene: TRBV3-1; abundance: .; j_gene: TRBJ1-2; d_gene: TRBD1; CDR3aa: CASSRPDSRGPNYGYTF; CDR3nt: TGTGCCAGCAGCCGACCCGATTCCAGGGGGCCCAACTATGGCTACACCTTC
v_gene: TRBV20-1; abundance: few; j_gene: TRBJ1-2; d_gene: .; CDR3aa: CSAKVKTDYGYTF; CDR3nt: TGCAGTGCTAAGGTTAAGACAGACTATGGCTACACCTTC
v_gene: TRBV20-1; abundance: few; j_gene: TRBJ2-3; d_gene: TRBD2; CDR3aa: CSAPRPSSGATDTQYF; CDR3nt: TGCAGTGCTCCCCGCCCGTCTAGCGGGGCAACAGATACGCAGTATTTT
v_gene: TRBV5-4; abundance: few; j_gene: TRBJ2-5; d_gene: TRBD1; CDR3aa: CASSLQGAGETQYF; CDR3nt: TGTGCCAGCAGCCTACAGGGGGCAGGAGAGACCCAGTACTTC
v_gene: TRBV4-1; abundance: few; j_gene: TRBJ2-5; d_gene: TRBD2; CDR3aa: CASSPGLGETQYF; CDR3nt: TGCGCCAGCAGCCCGGGACTAGGAGAGACCCAGTACTTC
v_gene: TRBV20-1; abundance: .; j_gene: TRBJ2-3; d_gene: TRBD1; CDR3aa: CSARDPLQGDATDTQYF; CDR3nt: TGCAGTGCTAGGGACCCTTTACAGGGGGATGCCACAGATACGCAGTATTTT
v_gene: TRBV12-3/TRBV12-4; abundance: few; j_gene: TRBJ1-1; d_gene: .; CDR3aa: CASTPGWQGNTEAFF; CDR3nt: TGTGCCAGCACCCCCGGATGGCAGGGGAACACTGAAGCTTTCTTT
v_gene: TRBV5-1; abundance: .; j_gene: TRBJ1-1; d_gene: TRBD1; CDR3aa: CASSLGQGAVTEAFF; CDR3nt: TGCGCCAGCAGCCTAGGACAGGGGGCTGTCACTGAAGCTTTCTTT
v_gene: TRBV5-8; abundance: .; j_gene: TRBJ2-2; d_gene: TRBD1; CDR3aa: CASSHDRGAPGELFF; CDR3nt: TGTGCCAGCAGCCACGACAGGGGGGCTCCCGGGGAGCTGTTTTTT
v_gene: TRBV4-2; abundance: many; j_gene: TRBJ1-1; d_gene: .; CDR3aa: CASSQALGVAEAFF; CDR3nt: TGTGCCAGCAGCCAAGCCCTCGGGGTCGCTGAAGCTTTCTTT
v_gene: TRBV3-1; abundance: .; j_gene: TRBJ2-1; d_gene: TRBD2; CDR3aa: CASSQDGGTSGYNEQFF; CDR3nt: TGTGCCAGCAGCCAAGATGGGGGGACTAGCGGATACAATGAGCAGTTCTTC
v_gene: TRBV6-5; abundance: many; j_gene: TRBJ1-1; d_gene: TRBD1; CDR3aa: CASSWGQGNTEAFF; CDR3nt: TGTGCCAGCAGTTGGGGACAGGGAAACACTGAAGCTTTCTTT
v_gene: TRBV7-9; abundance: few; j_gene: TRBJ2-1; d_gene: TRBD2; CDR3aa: CASSPESSGSYEQFF; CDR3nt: TGTGCCAGCAGCCCAGAGTCTAGCGGGAGCTATGAGCAGTTCTTC
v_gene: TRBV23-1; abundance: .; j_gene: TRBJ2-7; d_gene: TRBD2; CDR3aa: CASSPVNGRAYEQYF; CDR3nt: TGCGCCAGCAGTCCCGTGAACGGGAGGGCCTACGAGCAGTACTTC
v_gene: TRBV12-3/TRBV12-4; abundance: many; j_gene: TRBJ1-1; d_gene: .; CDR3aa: CASSYRVTEAFF; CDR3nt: TGTGCCAGCAGTTACAGGGTGACTGAAGCTTTCTTT
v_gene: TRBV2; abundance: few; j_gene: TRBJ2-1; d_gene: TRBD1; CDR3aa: CASRMGRLTGNEQFF; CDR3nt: TGTGCCAGCAGGATGGGACGCTTGACAGGGAACGAGCAGTTCTTC
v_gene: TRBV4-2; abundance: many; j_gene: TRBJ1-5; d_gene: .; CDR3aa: CASSQAKGMSNQPQHF; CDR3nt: TGTGCCAGCAGCCAAGCGAAGGGGATGAGCAATCAGCCCCAGCATTTT
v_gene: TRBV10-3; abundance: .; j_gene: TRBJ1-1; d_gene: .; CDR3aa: CAISESGGLIEAFF; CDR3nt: TGTGCCATCAGTGAGTCTGGGGGGCTGATTGAAGCTTTCTTT
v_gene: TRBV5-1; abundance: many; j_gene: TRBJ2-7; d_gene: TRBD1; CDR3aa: CASSQGQGVFYEQYF; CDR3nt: TGCGCCAGCAGCCAGGGACAGGGGGTTTTCTACGAGCAGTACTTC
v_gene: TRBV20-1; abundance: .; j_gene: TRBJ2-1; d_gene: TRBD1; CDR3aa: CSAAHSGTAKNEQFF; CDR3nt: TGCAGTGCAGCCCATTCAGGGACAGCAAAAAATGAGCAGTTCTTC
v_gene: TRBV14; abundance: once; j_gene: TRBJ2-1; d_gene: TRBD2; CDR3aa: CASSLTSGGGKFF; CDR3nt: TGTGCCAGCAGCCTAACTAGCGGGGGGGGTAAGTTCTTC
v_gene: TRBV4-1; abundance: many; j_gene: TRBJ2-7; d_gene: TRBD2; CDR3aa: CASSQEGGGSLNEQYF; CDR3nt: TGCGCCAGCAGCCAAGAAGGTGGCGGGAGTTTGAACGAGCAGTACTTC
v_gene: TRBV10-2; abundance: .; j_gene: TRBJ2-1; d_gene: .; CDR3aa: CASSEWRNEQFF; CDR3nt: TGCGCCAGCAGTGAGTGGCGGAATGAGCAGTTCTTC
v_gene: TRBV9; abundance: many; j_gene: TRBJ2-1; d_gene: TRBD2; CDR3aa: CASSVGSGGANEQFF; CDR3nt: TGTGCCAGCAGCGTAGGAAGCGGGGGGGCCAATGAGCAGTTCTTC
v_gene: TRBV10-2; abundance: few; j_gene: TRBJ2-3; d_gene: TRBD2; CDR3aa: CASRGGSGSSNTQYF; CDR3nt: TGCGCCAGCAGGGGGGGAAGCGGGAGTTCGAATACGCAGTATTTT
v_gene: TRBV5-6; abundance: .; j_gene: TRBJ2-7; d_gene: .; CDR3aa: CASSYPGPSTGEQYF; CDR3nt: TGTGCCAGCAGTTACCCGGGCCCTTCTACCGGCGAGCAGTACTTC
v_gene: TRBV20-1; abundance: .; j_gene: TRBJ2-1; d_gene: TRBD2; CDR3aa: CCARDSGLAGKGYNEQFF; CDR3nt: TGCTGTGCTAGAGACTCTGGACTAGCGGGAAAGGGATACAATGAGCAGTTCTTC
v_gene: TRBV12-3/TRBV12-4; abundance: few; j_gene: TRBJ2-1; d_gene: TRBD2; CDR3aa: CASRGAGTSVYNEQFF; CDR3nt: TGTGCCAGCAGGGGAGCCGGGACTAGCGTTTACAATGAGCAGTTCTTC
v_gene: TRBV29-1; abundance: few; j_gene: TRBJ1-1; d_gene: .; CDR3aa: CSVVVGWGTEAFF; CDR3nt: TGCAGCGTTGTTGTGGGGTGGGGGACTGAAGCTTTCTTT
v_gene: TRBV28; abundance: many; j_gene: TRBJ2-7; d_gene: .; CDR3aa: CASKEGQILEQYF; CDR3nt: TGTGCCAGCAAGGAGGGACAAATCCTCGAGCAGTACTTC
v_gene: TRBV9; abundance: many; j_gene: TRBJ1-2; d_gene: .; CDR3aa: CASSVGNYGYTF; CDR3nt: TGTGCCAGCAGCGTAGGGAACTATGGCTACACCTTC
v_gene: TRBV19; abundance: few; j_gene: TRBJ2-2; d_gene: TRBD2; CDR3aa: CASSQRLAGTGELFF; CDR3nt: TGTGCCAGCTCACAACGGCTAGCGGGGACCGGGGAGCTGTTTTTT
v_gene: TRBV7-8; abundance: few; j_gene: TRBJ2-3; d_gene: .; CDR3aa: CASSPSRDTQYF; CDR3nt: TGTGCCAGCAGCCCCAGCCGAGATACGCAGTATTTT
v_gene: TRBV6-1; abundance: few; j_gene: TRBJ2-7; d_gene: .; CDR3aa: CASSEGRVGQSITYEQYF; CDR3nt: TGTGCCAGCAGTGAAGGGAGGGTCGGACAGTCCATTACCTACGAGCAGTACTTC
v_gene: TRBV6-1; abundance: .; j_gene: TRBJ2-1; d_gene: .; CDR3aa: CASSPVLGDNEQFF; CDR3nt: TGTGCCAGCAGCCCAGTACTGGGCGACAATGAGCAGTTCTTC
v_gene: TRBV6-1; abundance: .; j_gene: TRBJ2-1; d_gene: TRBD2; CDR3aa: CASSATSGSYYNEQFF; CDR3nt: TGTGCCTCCTCCGCGACTAGCGGGAGTTATTACAATGAGCAGTTCTTC
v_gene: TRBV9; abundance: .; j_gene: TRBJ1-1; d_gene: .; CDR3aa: CASSPGTAATEAFF; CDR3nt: TGTGCCAGCAGCCCGGGGACCGCTGCAACTGAAGCTTTCTTT
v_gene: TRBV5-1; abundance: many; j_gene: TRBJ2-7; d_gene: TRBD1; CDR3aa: CASSSTGSSYEQYF; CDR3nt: TGCGCCAGCAGCTCGACAGGGTCTTCCTACGAGCAGTACTTC
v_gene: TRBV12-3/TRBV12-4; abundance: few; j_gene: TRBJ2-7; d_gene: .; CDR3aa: CASSLRTVAWEQYF; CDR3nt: TGTGCCAGCAGTTTAAGGACAGTAGCCTGGGAGCAGTACTTC
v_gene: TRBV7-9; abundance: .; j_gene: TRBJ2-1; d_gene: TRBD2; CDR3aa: CASSPVLAGVNEQFF; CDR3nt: TGTGCCAGCAGCCCGGTTCTAGCGGGAGTGAATGAGCAGTTCTTC
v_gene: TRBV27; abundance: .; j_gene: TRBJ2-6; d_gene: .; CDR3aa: CASSLVEVPSGANVLTF; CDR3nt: TGTGCCAGCAGTTTAGTCGAGGTCCCCTCTGGGGCCAACGTCCTGACTTTC
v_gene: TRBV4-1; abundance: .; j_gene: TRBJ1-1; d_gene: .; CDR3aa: CASSQDPGAGTEAFF; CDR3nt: TGCGCCAGCAGCCAAGATCCGGGGGCGGGCACTGAAGCTTTCTTT
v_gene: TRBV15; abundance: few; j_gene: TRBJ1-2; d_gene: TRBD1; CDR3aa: CATSATRQGPFDGYTF; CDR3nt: TGTGCCACCAGCGCTACTAGACAGGGTCCATTCGATGGCTACACCTTC